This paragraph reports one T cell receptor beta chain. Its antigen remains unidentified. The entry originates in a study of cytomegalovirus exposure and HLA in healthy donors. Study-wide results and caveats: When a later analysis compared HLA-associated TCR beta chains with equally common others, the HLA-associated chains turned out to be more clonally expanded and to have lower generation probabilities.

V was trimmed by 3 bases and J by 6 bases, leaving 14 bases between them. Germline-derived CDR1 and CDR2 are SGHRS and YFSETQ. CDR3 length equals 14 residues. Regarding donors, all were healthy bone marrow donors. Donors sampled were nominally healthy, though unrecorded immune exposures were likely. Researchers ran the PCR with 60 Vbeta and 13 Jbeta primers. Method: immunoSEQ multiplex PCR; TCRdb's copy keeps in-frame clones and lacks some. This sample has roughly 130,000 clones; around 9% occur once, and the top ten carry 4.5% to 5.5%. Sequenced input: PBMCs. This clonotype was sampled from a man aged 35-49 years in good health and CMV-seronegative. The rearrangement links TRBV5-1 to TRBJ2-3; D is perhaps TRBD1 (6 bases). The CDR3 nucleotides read TGCGCCAGCAGCTCGGGACAATTTGCGGATACGCAGTATTTT. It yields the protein CASSSGQFADTQYF.